This T cell receptor beta chain comes out of a study of CD8 T cells in Susac syndrome. At the level of the study: Within the sequenced group of Susac syndrome patients, 5 or 6 showed active disease and roughly 8 were in remission. Patients with Susac syndrome, at blood draw, were therapy-naive, on corticosteroids, or on intravenous immunoglobulin alone.

With random hexamers, reverse transcription was performed on about 0.5 to 1 ug of RNA. TCRdb called the immunoSEQ multiplex PCR reads again in MiXCR, with one record for every CDR3 protein. The repertoire holds roughly 150,000 distinct CDR3 sequences, about 95% seen once, with 0.15% to 0.2% in the top ten. This clonotype was seen a single time. Its antigen is still unknown. Study-wide results and caveats: Clonal expansion was missing from Susac syndrome CD4+ T cell repertoires.

The receptor was derived from a human donor with Susac syndrome. Sequencing was carried out using CD4+ T cells from PBMCs.

CDR3 nucleotide sequence: TGCGCCAGCAGCCCCACGACCACCCCACGCGGGGCCAACGTCCTGACTTTC. This gives the protein CASSPTTTPRGANVLTF. The rearrangement uses TRBV5-1 and TRBJ2-6; D is unclear. This CDR3 comprises 17 residues. Germline CDR1 and CDR2: SGHRS and YFSETQ. Trimming removed 4 bases from V and 4 bases from J, with 18 bases in between.